The 31 T cell receptor beta chains given below trace back to one sample, sequenced in a study of T cell repertoires in urothelial bladder cancer. The assay was immunoSEQ multiplex PCR, and TCRdb's table has in-frame clones only and misses some. The sample gives 6,700 or so clones, 71% of which show up once; about 12% is in the top ten. Specimen: tumor-infiltrating cells from bladder cancer. The receptor set was obtained from a human donor with urothelial carcinoma.

This clone was seen a few times. The V gene is TRBV30, the J gene TRBJ1-1; tentative D call: TRBD1 (6 bases). The V end lost 2 bases, the J end lost 8 bases, and 15 bases lay between the germline ends. The germline CDR1 and CDR2 sequences are GTSNPN and SVGIG (reference sequence). The CDR3 sequence is 13 residues long. In DNA form, the CDR3 reads TGTGCCTGGAGTACTCCCCACGGGACAGAAGCTTTCTTT. This encodes CAWSTPHGTEAFF.

The V gene is TRBV7-3, the J gene TRBJ2-3; TRBD2 aligns across 7 bases. J lost 1 base, V lost 3 bases, and 1 base had no gene match. This CDR3 region has 14 residues. Germline V gene lookup returns CDR1 SGHTA and CDR2 FQGTGA. In DNA form, the CDR3 reads TGTGCCAGCAGCTTTGGGGGGGGCACAGATACGCAGTATTTT. Protein sequence: CASSFGGGTDTQYF.

This clone occurred a few times. The rearrangement joins TRBV5-1 to TRBJ1-2; TRBD1 is a possible D gene (6 bases). The germline V gene encodes CDR1 SGHRS and CDR2 YFSETQ. The V gene lost 3 bases and the J gene lost 8 bases, with 17 bases spanning the gap. The CDR3 length is 14 residues. The DNA of the CDR3 is TGCGCCAGCAGCTCCCAATCAGGGGAAGGAGGCTACACCTTC. Its translation is CASSSQSGEGGYTF.

The chain has TRBV6-1 and TRBJ2-5, with 9 bases aligning to TRBD1. Germline assignment: CDR1 MNHNS and CDR2 SASEGT. Germline trimming cut 6 bases from V and 5 bases from J; bases unmatched to any gene: 10. This CDR3 contains 15 residues. As DNA, the CDR3 is TGTGCCAGCAGAAGGAACAGGGGGCAGGAGGAGACCCAGTACTTC. It encodes CASRRNRGQEETQYF.

The chain combines TRBV11-2 with TRBJ2-5; TRBD1 might be the D (6 bases). CDR1 and CDR2 (germline): SGHAT, FQNNGV. The germline V and J ends were trimmed by 5 bases and 5 bases, with 15 bases remaining between them. The CDR3 is 14 residues long. The CDR3 sequence is CASSGSTRGETQYF. The CDR3 nucleotides are TGTGCCAGCAGCGGGAGCACAAGGGGGGAGACCCAGTACTTC.

The genes are TRBV19 and TRBJ1-2, with no clear D. V was shortened by 11 bases and J by 6 bases, with 16 bases between the two germline ends. The CDR3 covers 12 residues. The V gene's germline CDR1 is LNHDA and CDR2 SQIVND (reference sequence). CDR3 protein: CAAPKGSDGYTF. For the CDR3, the DNA is TGTGCCGCACCAAAAGGGTCGGATGGCTACACCTTC.

CDR3 nucleotides: TGCAGCGTTGCGGGCAGGACAAACTATGGCTACACCTTC. Translating it yields CSVAGRTNYGYTF. The gene calls are TRBV29-1 and TRBJ1-2; possible D gene TRBD1, 5 bases. This CDR3 has 13 residues. V was cut by 4 bases and J by 2 bases, with 11 bases left in between. CDR1 is SQVTM, CDR2 ANQGSEA, per germline.

This clone has only one observation. The CDR3 DNA reads TGTGCCAGCAGTGTGGAAGGGAGATACAATGAGCAGTTCTTC. Its protein is CASSVEGRYNEQFF. The chain employs TRBV2 and TRBJ2-1; D perhaps matches TRBD2 (5 bases). Germline CDR1 SNHLY, CDR2 FYNNEI. V was clipped by 4 bases and J by 4 bases, with 11 bases between them. There are 14 residues in the CDR3.

This clone was counted between two and nine times. This chain joins TRBV7-2 and TRBJ2-2; 8 nucleotides match TRBD1. Germline CDR1 and CDR2: SGHTA and FQGNSA. CDR3 size: 16 residues. V lost 4 bases to trimming and J lost 2 bases; unmatched junction nucleotides: 6. CDR3 residues: CASSYGGQGNTGELFF. Written as DNA, the CDR3 is TGTGCCAGCAGCTACGGCGGACAGGGTAACACCGGGGAGCTGTTTTTT.

J is TRBJ2-4 and V is TRBV15, with 8 positions matching TRBD2. This CDR3 has 16 amino acids. V was pared by 5 bases and J by 6 bases, with 12 bases of the junction left unmatched. Per the germline V gene, CDR1 is LNHNV and CDR2 is YYDKDF (reference sequence). CDR3 nucleotides: TGTGCCACCAGCCCACCCCGGGGGGGGCGGGGAAACATTCAGTACTTC. Its translation: CATSPPRGGRGNIQYF.

This clone was found a few times. This chain's CDR3 is CASAAGQGASPLHF. The DNA for the CDR3 is TGTGCCAGCGCGGCGGGGCAGGGCGCCTCACCCCTCCACTTT. The chain couples TRBV19 to TRBJ1-6; D is possibly TRBD1 (5 bases). Trimming shortened V by 9 bases and J by 10 bases, and 19 bases separated the two germline ends. CDR3 size: 14 residues. Germline V gene data show CDR1 as LNHDA and CDR2 as SQIVND (reference sequence).

V gene TRBV5-1 combines with J gene TRBJ2-5; D may be TRBD1 or TRBD2 (5 bases each). V was cut by 4 bases and J by 7 bases, with 14 bases left in between. This CDR3 has 13 amino acids. Germline assignment: CDR1 SGHRS and CDR2 YFSETQ. The CDR3 loop is CASSRDPIGTQYF. The CDR3, as DNA: TGCGCCAGCAGCCGGGACCCCATTGGGACCCAGTACTTC.

This clone was seen more than once but under ten times. This chain joins TRBV18 and TRBJ2-1; possibly TRBD2 for D (5 bases). The germline V gene encodes CDR1 KGHSH and CDR2 LQKENI. V lost 8 bases and J 9 bases, leaving 11 bases between the germline ends. The CDR3 length is 11 residues. The DNA for the CDR3 is TGTGCCAGCGGGGAGCAAAGTGAGCAGTTCTTC. Encoded protein: CASGEQSEQFF.

CDR3 amino acids: CASSLGPGGPPYNEQFF. CDR3 coding DNA: TGCGCCAGCAGTCTTGGACCGGGGGGGCCCCCTTACAATGAGCAGTTCTTC. The chain has TRBV4-1 and TRBJ2-1, with TRBD2 identical over 8 bases. This CDR3 contains 17 residues. The J segment lost 4 bases and the V segment lost 6 bases, leaving 14 bases of the junction unmatched. In germline, CDR1 is MGHRA, CDR2 YSYEKL.

This clone was found a few times. Additional DNA sequences in this sample encode the identical CDR3. This chain uses TRBV5-1 with TRBJ1-3; D unclear. The CDR3 sequence is 16 residues long. The V end was cut by 0 bases, the J end by 0 bases, with 10 bases between. The germline gives CDR1 SGHRS, CDR2 YFSETQ. The CDR3 here is CASSLDRAGSGNTIYF. The CDR3 DNA reads TGCGCCAGCAGCTTGGATAGGGCAGGCTCTGGAAACACCATATATTTT.

The CDR3 region is CAWSAGFTGELFF. CDR3 in DNA: TGTGCCTGGAGTGCCGGTTTCACCGGGGAGCTGTTTTTT. The chain recombines TRBV30 with TRBJ2-2; D is uncertain. Per germline, CDR1 GTSNPN and CDR2 SVGIG (reference sequence). Trimming cost V 1 base and J 4 bases, with 7 bases left between them. This CDR3 is built from 13 residues.

The gene calls are TRBV4-2 and TRBJ1-1; the match to TRBD1 covers 8 bases. The CDR3 contains 15 residues. Unmatched junction bases numbered 5, after V lost 4 bases and J lost 1 base. Germline V gene sequence: CDR1 LGHNA, CDR2 YNFKEQ. The CDR3 here is CASSPRTGWNTEAFF. The CDR3 coding sequence is TGTGCCAGCAGCCCCAGGACAGGGTGGAACACTGAAGCTTTCTTT.

This clone has a single count. CDR3 sequence: CASSLKTSGGAAEQYF. In DNA, the CDR3 is TGTGCCAGCAGCTTGAAAACTAGCGGGGGGGCCGCCGAGCAGTACTTC. This chain uses TRBV7-2 with TRBJ2-7; 13 bases map to TRBD2. V was pared by 3 bases and J by 6 bases, with 8 bases of the junction left unmatched. The CDR3 sequence is 16 residues long. Per germline, CDR1 SGHTA and CDR2 FQGNSA.

The gene calls are TRBV7-3 and TRBJ2-1; 9 bases fit TRBD2. Germline-derived CDR1 and CDR2 are SGHTA and FQGTGA. The CDR3 is 16 residues long. The trim removed 4 bases at V and 7 bases at J, leaving 11 bases unmatched. The DNA of the CDR3 is TGTGCCAGCAGCTCCCCCGGCGGGGGGGTGAGTAATGAGCAGTTCTTC. Its protein product is CASSSPGGGVSNEQFF.

The chain carries TRBV5-1 and TRBJ2-1, with D possibly being TRBD2 (5 bases). This CDR3 is 14 amino acids long. The V end was cut by 4 bases, the J end by 5 bases, with 13 bases between. Looked up from germline, CDR1 is SGHRS and CDR2 is YFSETQ. The CDR3 DNA follows: TGCGCCAGCAGCCCACTGGACTTTGACAATGAGCAGTTCTTC. This sequence encodes CASSPLDFDNEQFF.

Only a few counts were recorded for this clone. The CDR3 bases are TGTGCCATCAGTGAGTCGAAGGGCTCTCAGCCCCAGCATTTT. Amino acids: CAISESKGSQPQHF. The chain uses TRBV10-3 and TRBJ1-5; no clear D gene. Trimming stripped 0 bases from V and 6 bases from J, with 9 bases between. This CDR3 has 14 amino acids. The germline V gene has CDR1 ENHRY and CDR2 SYGVKD.

This clone was observed once. The chain has TRBV7-9 and TRBJ2-7; D is undetermined. Germline assignment: CDR1 SEHNR and CDR2 FQNEAQ (reference sequence). V gave up 5 bases and J gave up 3 bases, with 8 bases separating them. This CDR3 has 12 residues. CDR3 coding DNA: TGTGCCAGCAGCCGGACGGGCTACGAGCAGTACTTC. Protein: CASSRTGYEQYF.

The table lists this clone with a count of one. The V and J genes are TRBV7-2 and TRBJ1-1; 9 bases map to TRBD1. V dropped 5 bases and J dropped 4; count of bases not matched to a gene: 5. This CDR3 region has 14 residues. The germline V gene has CDR1 SGHTA and CDR2 FQGNSA. The CDR3 bases are TGTGCCAGCAGCAAACAGGGGGCGCGCACTGAAGCTTTCTTT. This translates into CASSKQGARTEAFF.

About this clone: The same CDR3 can be traced to other DNA sequences in this sample. The V gene is TRBV5-1, the J gene TRBJ2-7; D is ambiguous. The CDR3 spans 11 residues. The V and J ends lost 4 bases and 3 bases respectively, with 5 bases between them. Germline-derived CDR1 and CDR2 are SGHRS and YFSETQ. In DNA form, the CDR3 reads TGCGCCAGCAGCCTGAACTACGAGCAGTACTTC. It specifies CASSLNYEQYF.

Here the CDR3 DNA reads TGTGCCAGCAGCGGGCCGGGACCATATGGCTACACCTTC. The encoded protein is CASSGPGPYGYTF. The chain recombines TRBV9 with TRBJ1-2; weak D call: TRBD1 (5 bases). Germline values: CDR1 SGDLS, CDR2 YYNGEE. This CDR3 spans 13 amino acids. V lost 3 bases and J lost 5, with 11 bases in between.

This clone appeared a few times. V and J are TRBV27 and TRBJ1-1; no clear D. The CDR3 covers 13 residues. In germline, CDR1 is MNHEY, CDR2 SMNVEV (reference sequence). The germline V and J ends were trimmed by 5 bases and 7 bases, with 14 bases remaining between them. CDR3 sequence (DNA): TGTGCCAGCAGTCCGTGGACGGCCCTTGAAGCTTTCTTT. This sequence encodes CASSPWTALEAFF.

The CDR3 region is CASRNGAGSYNEQFF. DNA for the CDR3: TGTGCCAGCAGAAATGGCGCCGGCTCCTACAATGAGCAGTTCTTC. The chain combines TRBV27 with TRBJ2-1; D ambiguous. V was trimmed by 6 bases and J by 0 bases, leaving 12 bases between them. The CDR3 sequence is 15 residues long. The V gene's germline CDR1 is MNHEY and CDR2 SMNVEV (reference sequence).

This clone was found a few times. The chain couples TRBV27 to TRBJ1-6, with D unresolved. This CDR3 spans 15 amino acids. The germline V and J ends were trimmed by 0 bases and 10 bases, with 13 bases remaining between them. In germline, CDR1 is MNHEY, CDR2 SMNVEV (reference sequence). Written as DNA, the CDR3 is TGTGCCAGCAGTTTATCGATGGGTTCGCGGTCACCCCTCCACTTT. It yields the protein CASSLSMGSRSPLHF.

By proportion, this clone is large. The rearrangement joins TRBV5-1 to TRBJ2-1; D is uncertain. There are 16 residues in the CDR3. Per the germline V gene, CDR1 is SGHRS and CDR2 is YFSETQ. Between the trimmed V and J ends, which lost 0 bases and 1 base, there was a span of 11 bases. The CDR3 nucleotides read TGCGCCAGCAGCTTGGATCCCCCCGTGTCCTACAATGAGCAGTTCTTC. This translates into CASSLDPPVSYNEQFF. Using reference TRBV5-1 and TRBJ2-1 for the parts outside the CDR3, the full variable domain is KAGVTQTPRYLIKTRGQQVTLSCSPISGHRSVSWYQQTPGQGLQFLFEYFSETQRNKGNFPGRFSGRQFSNSRSEMNVSTLELGDSALYLCASSLDPPVSYNEQFFGPGTRLTVL.

The V call is TRBV2, the J call TRBJ2-7; D is ambiguous. Trimming stripped 8 bases from V and 2 bases from J, with 7 bases between. The CDR3 loop spans 11 amino acids. Germline-derived CDR1 and CDR2 are SNHLY and FYNNEI. The DNA for the CDR3 is TGTGCCAGCGCGAGCGCCTACGAGCAGTACTTC. It codes for CASASAYEQYF.

The chain combines TRBV6-6 with TRBJ1-1; no firm D call. The germline CDR1 and CDR2 sequences are MNHNY and SVGAGI (reference sequence). The CDR3 is 14 residues long. V was cut by 4 bases and J by 4 bases, with 13 bases left in between. CDR3 in DNA: TGTGCCAGCAGTTCGCGGGGAGCGGGCACTGAAGCTTTCTTT. This codes for CASSSRGAGTEAFF.